This paragraph reports one TCR beta chain. The target antigen is unknown. The entry originates in a study of T cells expressing NK-cell markers. Study conclusions and caveats: HCMV specificity of the expanded NKG2C+ T cell clones stayed unclear.

With the 5' RACE reads reprocessed, TCRdb shows one record per CDR3 protein and no DNA. The sample table sets out about 150,000 distinct CDR3 sequences. CDR3 length equals 15 residues. The sequence was obtained from a woman in her fifties or sixties in good health. Sequencing used blood T cells: a sorted CD56 or NKG2C T cell subset, CD4+ or CD8+ T cells, or bulk PBMC T cells (not recorded which). The V call is TRBV12-3 or TRBV12-4, the J call TRBJ2-3. CDR3 in amino acids: CASSLALGITDTQYF.